This entry features one T cell receptor (beta chain) sequence. Its antigen is as yet unknown. This entry comes from a study of CD4 T cells in relation to SARS-CoV-2 and coronaviruses. Turning to the study itself: Shared crossreactive spike epitopes were mapped to their HLA restriction.

Study-wide points: Around two thirds of donors had memory CD4+ clonotypes crossrecognizing SARS-CoV-2 and common cold coronavirus spike. Culture-expanded clones reflect memory recall rather than primary priming during culture.

The CDR3 totals 13 residues. V was trimmed by 2 bases and J by 3 bases, leaving 7 bases between them. Germline lookup yields CDR1 KGHDR and CDR2 SFDVKD. Unexposed donor CD4+ T cells date from about 2011-2018, before the COVID-19 pandemic. Data came from immunoSEQ multiplex PCR; TCRdb stores just in-frame clones and leaves some out. The repertoire includes approximately 70,000 clones, 90% to 95% of them detected once, and approximately 0.2% sits in the top ten. Material for sequencing was naive CD4+ T cells from PBMCs. Subset denoted: naive CD4+ T cells isolated by negative enrichment. The chain joins TRBV24-1 to TRBJ2-7; D not resolved. This receptor was identified in a human donor in good health. The CDR3 is CATSDSVIYEQYF. The CDR3 DNA follows: TGTGCCACCAGTGATTCCGTAATCTACGAGCAGTACTTC.